The subject of this entry is one T cell receptor (beta chain). In the authors' workflow: Reference gene primer amplification in the assay estimated nucleated cell counts. Profiling relied on immunoSEQ multiplex PCR, and the TCRdb table lists in-frame clones only, not all of them. Clone size and the V and J calls come from that table; the DNA yielded D and trimming. The sample records some 250,000 clones, about 82% being singletons. This specimen comes from a study of blood T cell repertoires in COVID-19. Turning to the study itself: PBMCs, B-cell-depleted T cells, or T cells provided the cDNA or gDNA that made up the material.

The V gene end was trimmed by 5 bases and the J gene end by 2 bases; junction bases not matched to a gene: 18. CDR3 length equals 20 residues. Looked up from germline, CDR1 is SGHVS and CDR2 is FQNEAQ. Sequencing used peripheral blood. This receptor was taken from a man older than 75 with acute or convalescent COVID-19. The chain recombines TRBV7-8 with TRBJ2-2, with TRBD2 identical over 9 bases. The CDR3 protein is CASSLPRLAEQKGNTGELFF. The CDR3 DNA follows: TGTGCCAGCAGCCTGCCCAGACTAGCGGAACAAAAGGGCAACACCGGGGAGCTGTTTTTT.